The 28 T cell receptor beta chains below come from one sample, sequenced in a study of graft-versus-host responses after intestinal transplantation (dated by TCRdb to about 2021). Library construction relied on the immunoSEQ multiplex PCR assay. The table comes from immuneACCESS by way of TCRdb, which keeps in-frame sequences with V and J called. Part of the clones is missing from these tables; in studies checked, under half for an unresolved V gene and the rest for unknown reasons. The sample table shows 13,000 or so clones, and roughly 74% are seen once. Roughly 7% of the sample belongs to the ten largest clones. To isolate intraepithelial and lamina propria lymphocytes from graft specimens, dithiothreitol, EDTA incubations and collagenase D digestion were used. Sequenced here: ileum tissue, sampled 16 days after intestinal transplant. Source of these receptors: a human patient who received an intestinal transplant, so some T cells may come from the graft donor.

This clone was seen only a few times. The chain employs TRBV27 and TRBJ2-2; D remains ambiguous. The CDR3 spans 12 residues. The V and J ends lost 6 bases and 5 bases respectively, with 7 bases between them. Germline lookup yields CDR1 MNHEY and CDR2 SMNVEV (reference sequence). In nucleotides, the CDR3 is TGTGCCAGCAGCCAGTGGACCGGGGAGCTGTTTTTT. Translating it yields CASSQWTGELFF.

V and J are TRBV7-9 and TRBJ2-7; TRBD2 agrees at 10 bases. Germline values: CDR1 SEHNR, CDR2 FQNEAQ (reference sequence). There are 19 residues in the CDR3. The V and J ends lost 1 base and 3 bases, in that order; junction bases with no gene match: 15. CDR3 nucleotides: TGTGCCAGCAGCTTAGTGGTACTGCTGGAAGGGACTAGCGTCTACGAGCAGTACTTC. This gives the protein CASSLVVLLEGTSVYEQYF.

The rearrangement links TRBV7-7 to TRBJ2-7; D gene ambiguous. CDR3 length equals 13 residues. V lost 7 bases, J lost 2 bases, and 12 bases lay in between. CDR1 and CDR2 from the germline V gene are SSHAT and FNYEAQ (reference sequence). CDR3 region: CASILVQTYEQYF. CDR3 DNA sequence: TGTGCCAGCATCTTGGTACAGACCTACGAGCAGTACTTC. The variable domain in full, with the rest retrieved from reference TRBV7-7 and TRBJ2-7, is GAGVSQSPRYKVTKRGQDVTLRCDPISSHATLYWYQQALGQGPEFLTYFNYEAQPDKSGLPSDRFSAERPEGSISTLTIQRTEQRDSAMYRCASILVQTYEQYFGPGTRLTVT.

The J gene is TRBJ1-1, the V gene TRBV29-1, with D uncertain. The V gene lost 0 bases and the J gene lost 10 bases, with 12 bases spanning the gap. The germline CDR1 and CDR2 sequences are SQVTM and ANQGSEA. This CDR3 is built from 12 residues. CDR3 protein: CSVEDHVGRAFF. In DNA, the CDR3 is TGCAGCGTTGAAGATCACGTCGGGAGAGCTTTCTTT.

The V and J genes are TRBV5-1 and TRBJ2-5, with 16 bases fitting TRBD2. Germline CDR1 reads SGHRS; CDR2 reads YFSETQ. The CDR3 length is 17 residues. V dropped 4 bases and J dropped 3; count of bases not matched to a gene: 6. In nucleotides, the CDR3 is TGCGCCAGCAGCCTGGGACTAGCGGGAGGGCCGGAAGAGACCCAGTACTTC. Translation gives CASSLGLAGGPEETQYF.

The chain employs TRBV5-4 and TRBJ2-1, with D possibly being TRBD2 (5 bases). The CDR3 is made up of 15 amino acids. Trimming took 3 bases from V and 1 from J, leaving 11 bases between them. Germline-derived CDR1 and CDR2 are SGHNT and YYREEE (reference sequence). The CDR3 region has the DNA TGTGCCAGCAGCTCGGACTCCTATTCCTACAATGAGCAGTTCTTC. Protein sequence: CASSSDSYSYNEQFF.

This clone has a single count. V and J are TRBV7-8 and TRBJ1-5; D possibly corresponds to TRBD1 (5 bases). CDR1 SGHVS and CDR2 FQNEAQ come from the germline V gene. This CDR3 has 15 amino acids. Deletions cut 5 bases from V and 2 bases from J, with 13 bases between. The CDR3 region is CASSTAGVGNQPQHF. The CDR3 nucleotides are TGTGCCAGCAGCACCGCGGGGGTAGGCAATCAGCCCCAGCATTTT.

The gene calls are TRBV4-1 and TRBJ2-7; 9 bases map to TRBD2. Trimming took 3 bases from V and 1 from J; bases not matched to a gene: 1. This CDR3 contains 14 residues. The germline gives CDR1 MGHRA, CDR2 YSYEKL. CDR3 region: CASSQGLASYEQYF. The CDR3 coding sequence is TGCGCCAGCAGCCAGGGACTAGCATCCTACGAGCAGTACTTC.

The rearrangement uses TRBV6-5 and TRBJ1-1; TRBD1 agrees at 7 bases. This CDR3 comprises 16 residues. V shed 2 bases and J 3 bases; nucleotides not matched to a gene: 9. Germline loops: CDR1 MNHEY, CDR2 SVGAGI. Here the CDR3 DNA reads TGTGCCAGCAGTTACGAAATCGGGACAGCCTACACTGAAGCTTTCTTT. It is translated as CASSYEIGTAYTEAFF.

The rearrangement uses TRBV30 and TRBJ2-5; TRBD2 is a possible D gene (6 bases). CDR1 is GTSNPN and CDR2 is SVGIG in the germline V gene (reference sequence). Trimming cost V 0 bases and J 4 bases, with 6 bases left between them. The CDR3 consists of 12 residues. In DNA, the CDR3 is TGTGCCTGGAGTGTACTAGCAGAGACCCAGTACTTC. It codes for CAWSVLAETQYF.

This chain links TRBV10-3 with TRBJ2-7; the D gene is possibly TRBD2 (5 bases). V lost 6 bases and J lost 0, with 6 bases in between. CDR3 size: 12 residues. Germline lookup yields CDR1 ENHRY and CDR2 SYGVKD. Written as DNA, the CDR3 is TGTGCCATCAGAGCGGACTCCTACGAGCAGTACTTC. Translation: CAIRADSYEQYF.

The V call is TRBV5-1, the J call TRBJ1-2; 7 bases are shared with TRBD1. Germline V lookup: CDR1 SGHRS, CDR2 YFSETQ. The J segment lost 4 bases and the V segment lost 4 bases, leaving 10 bases of the junction unmatched. This CDR3 spans 15 amino acids. DNA of the CDR3: TGCGCCAGCAGCCAAACAGGGGAGTATGGCTATGGCTACACCTTC. Protein product: CASSQTGEYGYGYTF.

This clone showed up just a few times. V usage is TRBV7-9 and J usage is TRBJ2-1; no clear D. The V end lost 3 bases, the J end lost 4 bases, and 7 bases lay between the germline ends. CDR3 size: 13 residues. Germline CDR1 SEHNR, CDR2 FQNEAQ (reference sequence). The CDR3 here is CASSFSRYNEQFF. CDR3 DNA sequence: TGTGCCAGCAGCTTCTCCAGATACAATGAGCAGTTCTTC.

This chain uses TRBV29-1 with TRBJ2-3; 10 positions agree with TRBD2. This CDR3 contains 17 residues. CDR1 and CDR2 from the germline V gene are SQVTM and ANQGSEA. Trimming removed 6 bases from V and 3 bases from J; junction bases left unmatched: 15. This CDR3 reads CSVDPGLATSRTDTQYF. The CDR3, as DNA: TGCAGCGTGGATCCGGGACTAGCGACGAGTCGGACAGATACGCAGTATTTT.

The chain uses TRBV9 and TRBJ2-7; TRBD2 is a possible D gene (5 bases). CDR1 and CDR2 from the germline V gene are SGDLS and YYNGEE. The CDR3 runs 15 residues. The V and J ends lost 2 bases and 0 bases respectively, with 12 bases between them. This CDR3 is CASSVAGDASYEQYF. The CDR3 bases are TGTGCCAGCAGCGTGGCGGGCGACGCCTCCTACGAGCAGTACTTC.

The chain is built from TRBV6-6 and TRBJ1-2; 7 nucleotides match TRBD1. The ends lost 6 bases at V and 6 bases at J; junction bases unmatched: 7. CDR1 and CDR2 from the germline V gene are MNHNY and SVGAGI (reference sequence). The CDR3 runs to 13 residues. The CDR3 coding sequence is TGTGCCAGCAGACTAACAGGGGAGCATGGCTACACCTTC. Translating it yields CASRLTGEHGYTF.

V gene TRBV2 combines with J gene TRBJ2-7; possible D gene TRBD1, 5 bases. The CDR3 length is 15 residues. V lost 7 bases and J lost 0, with 16 bases in between. In germline, CDR1 is SNHLY, CDR2 FYNNEI. This CDR3 is CASKYRQIVSYEQYF. In DNA form, the CDR3 reads TGTGCCAGCAAATACAGGCAAATTGTCTCCTACGAGCAGTACTTC. The full variable domain, rest sourced from reference TRBV2 and TRBJ2-7, is EPEVTQTPSHQVTQMGQEVILRCVPISNHLYFYWYRQILGQKVEFLVSFYNNEISEKSEIFDDQFSVERPDGSNFTLKIRSTKLEDSAMYFCASKYRQIVSYEQYFGPGTRLTVT.

This rearrangement joins TRBV19 to TRBJ2-1, with TRBD1 matching over 8 bases. The CDR3 consists of 16 residues. Looked up from germline, CDR1 is LNHDA and CDR2 is SQIVND (reference sequence). Trimming took 5 bases from V and 4 from J; bases not matched to a gene: 10. The CDR3 DNA reads TGTGCCAGTAGTGATCGTAACCGGGACAGGTACAATGAGCAGTTCTTC. Translation gives CASSDRNRDRYNEQFF.

V and J are TRBV19 and TRBJ1-1, with D unclear. V lost 5 bases, J lost 8 bases, and 18 bases lay in between. The CDR3 runs to 14 residues. Germline-derived CDR1 and CDR2 are LNHDA and SQIVND (reference sequence). CDR3 residues: CASSPGPATFEAFF. The CDR3 DNA reads TGTGCCAGTAGTCCGGGTCCCGCTACTTTCGAAGCTTTCTTT.

V and J are TRBV6-5 and TRBJ1-3, with TRBD1 matching 7 bases. The junction had 2 bases not matched to a gene; V was cut back by 1 base and J by 2 bases. The germline CDR1 and CDR2 sequences are MNHEY and SVGAGI. The CDR3 has 15 residues. The CDR3 protein is CASSYLTGAGNTIYF. The CDR3 DNA sequence: TGTGCCAGCAGTTACTTAACAGGGGCTGGAAACACCATATATTTT.

This clone was found a few times. The gene calls are TRBV30 and TRBJ1-1; TRBD1 aligns across 8 bases. The CDR3 runs to 14 residues. CDR1 and CDR2 from the germline V gene are GTSNPN and SVGIG (reference sequence). The CDR3 loop reads CAITPIDRGIEAFF. CDR3 nucleotide sequence: TGTGCAATCACCCCTATTGACAGGGGTATTGAAGCTTTCTTT.

The chain joins TRBV9 to TRBJ1-1, with a weak D call TRBD1 (6 bases). Germline assignment: CDR1 SGDLS and CDR2 YYNGEE. The CDR3 is 16 amino acids. V dropped 1 base and J dropped 5 bases, with 18 bases sitting between them. CDR3 in amino acids: CASSVISEQGYTEAFF. The CDR3 coding sequence is TGTGCCAGCAGCGTAATTAGTGAACAGGGTTATACTGAAGCTTTCTTT.

The rearrangement uses TRBV4-2 and TRBJ2-4; D may be TRBD1 (5 bases). V was pared by 4 bases and J by 1 base, with 8 bases between. Germline V gene data show CDR1 as LGHNA and CDR2 as YNFKEQ. The CDR3 totals 14 residues. CDR3 protein: CASSPPGAKNIQYF. The CDR3 bases are TGTGCCAGCAGCCCCCCAGGGGCCAAAAACATTCAGTACTTC.

V is TRBV29-1 and J is TRBJ2-5; D possibly corresponds to TRBD1 (6 bases). The germline V gene encodes CDR1 SQVTM and CDR2 ANQGSEA. The CDR3 has 13 amino acids. Trimming removed 5 bases from V and 5 bases from J, with 15 bases in between. The CDR3 sequence: CSVYREIRETQYF. The DNA for the CDR3 is TGCAGCGTTTACAGGGAGATTCGGGAGACCCAGTACTTC.

The V gene is TRBV4-3, the J gene TRBJ2-7; 10 bases map to TRBD1. The CDR3 has 17 residues. Germline assignment: CDR1 LGHNA and CDR2 YSLEER. V was clipped by 4 bases and J by 3 bases; unmatched bases: 12. The CDR3 DNA reads TGCGCCAGCAGCCTGGACCGGGACAGGGGCCACTACTACGAGCAGTACTTC. Translated, it gives CASSLDRDRGHYYEQYF.

The rearrangement links TRBV5-6 to TRBJ2-3, with 7 bases fitting TRBD1. This CDR3 contains 15 residues. In germline, CDR1 is SGHDT, CDR2 YYEEEE. Trimming at V came to 0 bases and at J to 1 base, leaving 2 bases not matched to a gene. CDR3 region: CASSLVGQGTDTQYF. CDR3 in DNA: TGTGCCAGCAGCTTGGTTGGACAGGGCACAGATACGCAGTATTTT.

As to this clone: Other nucleotide sequences from this sample produce the same CDR3. The chain uses TRBV11-2 and TRBJ2-7, with D uncertain. Trimming shortened V by 1 base and J by 3 bases, and 4 bases separated the two germline ends. The CDR3 length is 12 residues. In germline, CDR1 is SGHAT, CDR2 FQNNGV. The CDR3 here is CASSLGLYEQYF. The DNA of the CDR3 is TGTGCCAGCAGCTTAGGACTCTACGAGCAGTACTTC.

This clone is medium-sized. The CDR3 region has the DNA TGTGCCTGGAGTGTTGGGACTAGCTCCTTTTACGAGCAGTACTTC. The encoded protein is CAWSVGTSSFYEQYF. This rearrangement joins TRBV30 to TRBJ2-7, with TRBD2 matching over 9 bases. The V gene's germline CDR1 is GTSNPN and CDR2 SVGIG (reference sequence). With V trimmed by 0 bases and J by 4 bases, 7 bases remained unmatched. The CDR3 sequence is 15 residues long.